This T cell receptor beta chain stems from a study of regulatory T cells in long-lasting Graves disease. Germline V gene data show CDR1 as LGHDT and CDR2 as YNNKEL (reference sequence). Deletions cut 2 bases from V and 8 bases from J, with 9 bases between. CDR3 length: 12 amino acids. This clonotype has at least ten counts. iRepertoire HTBI primers and Arm-PCR of CDR3 regions built TCR beta libraries. TCRdb passed the multiplex PCR reads through MiXCR, listing each CDR3 protein once. The sample has 400,000 or so distinct CDR3 sequences, around 20% seen once. Time point described: persistent/refractory GD, antithyroid drugs over 5 years with positive TRAb. With RNA extracted from PBMCs as input, the TCR library was made.

The sequence was obtained from a female donor with Graves disease. Material: peripheral blood mononuclear cells (PBMCs), obtained when the disease was refractory, from a patient treated with antithyroid drugs. The gene calls are TRBV3-1 and TRBJ1-2; D is unresolved. CDR3 amino acids: CASSQSLRGYTF. CDR3 in DNA: TGTGCCAGCAGCCAATCCCTTCGGGGCTACACCTTC.